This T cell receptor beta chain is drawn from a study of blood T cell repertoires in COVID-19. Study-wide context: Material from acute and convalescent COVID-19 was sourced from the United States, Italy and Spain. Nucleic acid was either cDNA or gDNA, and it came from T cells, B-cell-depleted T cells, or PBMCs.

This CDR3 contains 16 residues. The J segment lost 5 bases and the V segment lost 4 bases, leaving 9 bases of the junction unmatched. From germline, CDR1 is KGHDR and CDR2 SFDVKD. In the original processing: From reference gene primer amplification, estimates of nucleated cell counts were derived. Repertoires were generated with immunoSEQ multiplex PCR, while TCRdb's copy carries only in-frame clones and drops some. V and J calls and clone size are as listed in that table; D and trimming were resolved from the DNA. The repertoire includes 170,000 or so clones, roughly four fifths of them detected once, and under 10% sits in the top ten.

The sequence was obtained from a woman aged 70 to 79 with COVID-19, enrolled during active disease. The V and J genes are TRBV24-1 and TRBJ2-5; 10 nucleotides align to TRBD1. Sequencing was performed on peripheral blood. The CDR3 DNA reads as TGTGCCACCAGTGACCCCGGGACAGGGGATTCTGAGACCCAGTACTTC. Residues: CATSDPGTGDSETQYF.